Listed below are T cell receptor beta chains from one sample, sequenced in a study of cytomegalovirus exposure and HLA in healthy donors. Only in-frame clones appear in the TCRdb table, and some are missing; sequencing was by immunoSEQ multiplex PCR. The table lists 170,000 or so clones, around 80% of them singletons. The sample consisted of PBMCs. Source of these receptors: a woman in her thirties in good health and CMV-seropositive. Both conserved end residues are part of each CDR3. D genes are given only for firm matches. Clone size, where shown, is once, few, many, or a class for clones that have expanded.

CDR3 protein	CDR3 DNA	D gene	V gene	J gene	clone size
CAFVGGSSYNEQFF	TGTGCCTTCGTCGGGGGGAGCTCCTACAATGAGCAGTTCTTC	TRBD2	TRBV30	TRBJ2-1	once
CASSISGNTGELFF	TGTGCCAGCAGCATTTCGGGGAACACCGGGGAGCTGTTTTTT	.	TRBV11-2	TRBJ2-2	.
CASSPTGYGYTF	TGTGCCAGCAGCCCGACAGGGTATGGCTACACCTTC	TRBD1	TRBV16	TRBJ1-2	.
CASAAEAGAETQYF	TGTGCCAGCGCGGCTGAGGCAGGGGCTGAGACCCAGTACTTC	.	TRBV2	TRBJ2-5	once
CASSTGGTEAFF	TGTGCCAGCAGCACCGGGGGTACTGAAGCTTTCTTT	.	TRBV6-6	TRBJ1-1	.
CASSLTTSASYEQYF	TGTGCCAGCAGTTTAACGACTAGCGCCTCCTACGAGCAGTACTTC	TRBD2	TRBV28	TRBJ2-7	once
CASSSSGTDGELFF	TGTGCCAGCAGCTCCTCCGGGACAGACGGGGAGCTGTTTTTT	TRBD1	TRBV7-9	TRBJ2-2	.
CASSLRGRAPDTQYF	TGTGCCAGCAGTCTCCGCGGGAGGGCCCCAGATACGCAGTATTTT	TRBD2	TRBV28	TRBJ2-3	few
CASSLPKGQGNGYTF	TGTGCCAGCAGCTTACCCAAGGGACAGGGAAATGGCTACACCTTC	TRBD1	TRBV7-9	TRBJ1-2	.
CARDRGGEQYF	TGTGCCAGGGACAGGGGTGGAGAGCAGTACTTC	TRBD1	TRBV30	TRBJ2-7	.
CASSPREGRIGDQPQHF	TGTGCCAGCAGCCCACGGGAGGGCAGGATAGGCGATCAGCCCCAGCATTTT	.	TRBV9	TRBJ1-5	.
CATSAGTHYEQYF	TGTGCCACCAGCGCCGGGACACACTACGAGCAGTACTTC	.	TRBV6-1	TRBJ2-7	few
CASVREAGYQPQHF	TGTGCTAGTGTCAGGGAGGCAGGGTATCAGCCCCAGCATTTT	.	TRBV12-5	TRBJ1-5	once
CASRVGGFNEQFF	TGTGCCAGCAGGGTGGGGGGGTTCAATGAGCAGTTCTTC	TRBD2	TRBV9	TRBJ2-1	.
CASSLVRNTEAFF	TGTGCCAGCAGTTTGGTGAGGAACACTGAAGCTTTCTTT	.	TRBV27	TRBJ1-1	.
CATSQGASAYEQYF	TGTGCCACCAGTCAGGGGGCTTCAGCCTACGAGCAGTACTTC	TRBD1	TRBV15	TRBJ2-7	.
CATLDRGANEKLFF	TGTGCCACCCTGGACAGGGGGGCTAATGAAAAACTGTTTTTT	TRBD1	TRBV6-1	TRBJ1-4	.
CSVVGLAGAGEQFF	TGCAGCGTTGTGGGACTAGCGGGAGCAGGGGAGCAGTTCTTC	TRBD2	TRBV29-1	TRBJ2-1	.
CASRGLQPQHF	TGTGCCAGCAGGGGGCTGCAGCCCCAGCATTTT	.	TRBV6-1	TRBJ1-5	.
CASNFLAGSYNEQFF	TGTGCCAGCAATTTTCTAGCGGGATCCTACAATGAGCAGTTCTTC	TRBD2	TRBV6-1	TRBJ2-1	.
CAWSVPGTGLQPQHF	TGTGCCTGGAGTGTACCCGGGACAGGGCTTCAGCCCCAGCATTTT	TRBD1	TRBV30	TRBJ1-5	.
CASSDPVRAGVRSGNTIYF	TGTGCCAGCAGCGACCCAGTCCGGGCAGGGGTCCGCTCTGGAAACACCATATATTTT	.	TRBV9	TRBJ1-3	.
CASSVDGSGWGETQYF	TGTGCCAGCAGCGTAGATGGGTCGGGGTGGGGAGAGACCCAGTACTTC	.	TRBV9	TRBJ2-5	.
CASSQDRAGGYTF	TGCGCCAGCAGCCAAGACAGGGCAGGTGGCTACACCTTC	.	TRBV4-3	TRBJ1-2	.
CASSLQGEADTQYF	TGTGCCAGCAGCCTTCAGGGTGAGGCAGATACGCAGTATTTT	.	TRBV7-3	TRBJ2-3	once
CASSLAFSGGAYEQYF	TGTGCCAGCAGCTTAGCTTTTAGCGGGGGGGCCTACGAGCAGTACTTC	TRBD2	TRBV7-2	TRBJ2-7	.
CASSLDGRVGETQYF	TGCGCCAGCAGCTTGGACGGGAGGGTAGGAGAGACCCAGTACTTC	TRBD2	TRBV5-1	TRBJ2-5	.
CASSSWGGRDTEAFF	TGTGCCAGCAGCTCGTGGGGGGGTAGGGACACTGAAGCTTTCTTT	.	TRBV11-3	TRBJ1-1	.
CASSRGRGGTDTQYF	TGTGCCAGCAGTCGCGGCCGCGGAGGGACAGATACGCAGTATTTT	.	TRBV27	TRBJ2-3	.
CASSQNTGGRQPQHF	TGCGCCAGCAGCCAGAATACAGGGGGCCGTCAGCCCCAGCATTTT	TRBD1	TRBV4-1	TRBJ1-5	many
CASSLQVAGGLTYEQYF	TGTGCCAGCAGTTTACAAGTGGCGGGAGGGTTAACCTACGAGCAGTACTTC	TRBD2	TRBV27	TRBJ2-7	.
CASSPSGRTSYEQYF	TGTGCCAGCAGCCCCAGCGGGAGGACCTCCTACGAGCAGTACTTC	TRBD2	TRBV28	TRBJ2-7	.
CASSSSQGVGTGELFF	TGTGCCAGCAGCTCCTCCCAGGGGGTGGGGACCGGGGAGCTGTTTTTT	TRBD1	TRBV11-2	TRBJ2-2	.
CASSLGTSRLGNEQFF	TGTGCCAGCAGTTTAGGGACTAGCCGTTTGGGCAATGAGCAGTTCTTC	TRBD2	TRBV28	TRBJ2-1	.
CATSSRGSRAF	TGTGCCACCAGCTCCCGGGGTAGTCGGGCGTTT	.	TRBV11-3	TRBJ2-7	.
CASSQDQGALGEQFF	TGCGCCAGCAGCCAAGATCAAGGGGCGCTGGGTGAGCAGTTCTTC	.	TRBV4-3	TRBJ2-1	.
CATSRDQGLNTEAFF	TGTGCCACCAGCAGAGATCAGGGCTTGAACACTGAAGCTTTCTTT	.	TRBV15	TRBJ1-1	.
CASSLIGGGTDTQYF	TGTGCCAGCAGCTTAATAGGGGGAGGGACAGATACGCAGTATTTT	.	TRBV7-8	TRBJ2-3	.
CASKTAISGSRGDTQYF	TGTGCCAGCAAGACGGCGATTAGCGGGAGTAGGGGAGATACGCAGTATTTT	TRBD2	TRBV7-3	TRBJ2-3	.
CATRTGFNYEQYF	TGTGCCACCAGGACAGGGTTTAACTACGAGCAGTACTTC	TRBD1	TRBV5-8	TRBJ2-7	.
CASSYSGRGANVLTF	TGTGCCAGCAGTTACTCTGGGAGAGGGGCCAACGTCCTGACTTTC	.	TRBV6-5	TRBJ2-6	.
CAITDSYTEAFF	TGTGCCATCACCGACAGTTACACTGAAGCTTTCTTT	.	TRBV6-6	TRBJ1-1	.
CASSDSAREGTDTQYF	TGTGCCAGCAGTGACTCTGCGCGGGAGGGCACAGATACGCAGTATTTT	TRBD2	TRBV6-4	TRBJ2-3	.
CAITDPGGASGNNEQFF	TGTGCCATCACCGACCCGGGAGGAGCTAGCGGTAACAATGAGCAGTTCTTC	TRBD2	TRBV10-3	TRBJ2-1	.
CASSFGGSDRTGELFF	TGTGCCAGCAGCTTCGGCGGGAGTGATCGCACCGGGGAGCTGTTTTTT	TRBD2	TRBV5-8	TRBJ2-2	.
CASSPGGPTGELFF	TGCGCCAGCAGCCCCGGGGGGCCCACCGGGGAGCTGTTTTTT	.	TRBV4-1	TRBJ2-2	.
CASSEVTSASYEQYF	TGTGCCAGCAGTGAAGTGACTAGCGCCTCCTACGAGCAGTACTTC	TRBD2	TRBV6-1	TRBJ2-7	.
CASRTGTSGTYNEQFF	TGTGCCAGCAGAACAGGGACTAGCGGGACTTACAATGAGCAGTTCTTC	TRBD2	TRBV28	TRBJ2-1	once
CASSLSIERGRFGYTF	TGTGCCAGCAGTCTATCGATAGAAAGGGGGCGCTTTGGCTACACCTTC	TRBD1	TRBV28	TRBJ1-2	.
CASRSMSYEQYF	TGTGCCAGCAGGTCAATGAGCTACGAGCAGTACTTC	.	TRBV27	TRBJ2-7	once
CASSLGQVGGQPQHF	TGTGCCAGCAGTTTGGGTCAGGTTGGAGGTCAGCCCCAGCATTTT	.	TRBV28	TRBJ1-5	.
CASSLVAASMGDTQYF	TGTGCCAGCAGTTTAGTTGCGGCTAGTATGGGAGATACGCAGTATTTT	.	TRBV28	TRBJ2-3	.
CAWSHQGGRGSSEQFF	TGTGCCTGGAGTCACCAAGGGGGCAGGGGGTCGAGTGAGCAGTTCTTC	TRBD1	TRBV30	TRBJ2-1	.